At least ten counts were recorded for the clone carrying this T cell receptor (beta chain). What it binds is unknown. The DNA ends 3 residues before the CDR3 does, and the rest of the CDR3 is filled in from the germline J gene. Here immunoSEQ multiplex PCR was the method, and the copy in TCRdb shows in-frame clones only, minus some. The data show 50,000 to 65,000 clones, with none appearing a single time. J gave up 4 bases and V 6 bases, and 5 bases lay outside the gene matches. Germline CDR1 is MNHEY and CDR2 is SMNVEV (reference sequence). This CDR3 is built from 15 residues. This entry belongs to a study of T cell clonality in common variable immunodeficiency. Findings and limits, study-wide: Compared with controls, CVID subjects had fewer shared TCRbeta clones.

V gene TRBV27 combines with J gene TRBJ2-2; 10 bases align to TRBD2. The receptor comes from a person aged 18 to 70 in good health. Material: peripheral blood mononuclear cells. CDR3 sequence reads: CASSFSGRVTGELFF. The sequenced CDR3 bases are TGTGCCAGCAGCTTCAGCGGGAGGGTCACCGGGGAG.